This T cell receptor (beta chain) was found in a study of blood T cell repertoires in COVID-19. Background on the study: The origin of the acute and convalescent COVID-19 samples was the United States, Italy and Spain. From T cells, B-cell-depleted T cells, or PBMCs came the material, which was cDNA or gDNA.

Enrolled during active infection, Seattle patients were then followed longitudinally. V shed 4 bases and J shed 7 bases, with 11 bases lying between them. The germline CDR1 and CDR2 sequences are ENHRY and SYGVKD. This CDR3 is 13 amino acids long. In the study's own analysis: It was from reference gene primer amplification that nucleated cell counts were estimated. Libraries were prepared by immunoSEQ multiplex PCR; TCRdb keeps only in-frame clonotypes and omits some of them. The V and J calls and clone size are taken from that table; D and trimming were inferred from the DNA. The sample contains 120,000 to 150,000 clones, 65% to 85% of which appear only once.

The specimen sequenced was peripheral blood. This TCR came from a man younger than 45 with COVID-19, enrolled during active disease. The J gene is TRBJ1-5, the V gene TRBV10-3, with a tentative D call TRBD1 (6 bases). The CDR3 reads CAISVGGDQPQHF. CDR3 coding DNA: TGTGCCATCAGTGTAGGGGGGGACCAGCCCCAGCATTTT.